This TCR beta chain was documented in a study of T cell responses to AZD1222 COVID-19 vaccine. Study-wide results and limits: It was only a handful of AZD1222 recipients who were seropositive at baseline. Scientists sampled the repertoires only once the peak T cell response had passed. The study found vaccine-associated CD4 TCRs spanning spike, dominant at 160-218 and 743-854.

Profiled with immunoSEQ multiplex PCR; TCRdb holds only in-frame clones, not every one. The repertoire includes 210,000 or so clones, about 93% of them detected once, and roughly 1% sits in the top ten. This clone appeared once. Its target is not known. This CDR3 region has 14 residues. J gave up 0 bases and V 6 bases, and 5 bases lay outside the gene matches. The germline V gene has CDR1 SNHLY and CDR2 FYNNEI. This TCR came from an adult in good health. Here the sequenced sample was peripheral blood, taken on day 0 of MenACWY control vaccination. V is TRBV2 and J is TRBJ2-7; 7 bases agree with TRBD1. The CDR3 loop reads CASRPDRNSYEQYF. CDR3 coding DNA: TGTGCCAGCAGGCCGGACAGGAACTCCTACGAGCAGTACTTC.